The 10 T cell receptor beta chains below all came from one sample that was sequenced in a study of naive and memory T cell subsets. Their target antigens are unknown. The beta constant-region primer was an equimolar mix of two oligonucleotides covering TRBC1 and TRBC2. Ligated cDNA was amplified by four rounds of PCR with nested alpha and beta constant-region primers and SP2. TCRdb fed the UMI-ligation and nested PCR reads into MiXCR, producing one record per CDR3 protein. The sample yields around 100,000 distinct CDR3 sequences, 14% seen once. Findings and limits, study-wide: Especially in CD8 cells, naive repertoires contained a few larger clonotypes, possibly CD45RA-re-expressing memory cells.

The sample was naive CD8+ T cells from blood. Receptor source: a human donor in good health.

This clonotype was detected ten times or more. Here the CDR3 reads CASGIGYTGELFF. CDR3 nucleotides: TGTGCCAGCGGCATCGGGTACACCGGGGAGCTGTTTTTT. The chain employs TRBV27 and TRBJ2-2; D call uncertain. This CDR3 has 13 residues. Germline V gene lookup returns CDR1 MNHEY and CDR2 SMNVEV (reference sequence). V was trimmed by 8 bases and J by 3 bases, leaving 10 bases between them.

The gene calls are TRBV19 and TRBJ2-1, with D unclear. V gave up 5 bases and J gave up 8 bases, with 13 bases separating them. CDR1 and CDR2 (germline): LNHDA, SQIVND (reference sequence). The CDR3 length is 13 residues. This chain's CDR3 is CASSPPAMDEQFF. The CDR3 DNA reads as TGTGCCAGTAGTCCCCCCGCCATGGATGAGCAGTTCTTC. Together with reference TRBV19 and TRBJ2-1, the CDR3 gives the full variable domain: DGGITQSPKYLFRKEGQNVTLSCEQNLNHDAMYWYRQDPGQGLRLIYYSQIVNDFQKGDIAEGYSVSREKKESFPLTVTSAQKNPTAFYLCASSPPAMDEQFFGPGTRLTVL.

This clonotype was recorded many times. This sequence joins TRBV3-1 and TRBJ1-1; 7 nucleotides line up with TRBD1. The ends lost 4 bases at V and 6 bases at J; junction bases unmatched: 2. The germline V gene encodes CDR1 LGHDT and CDR2 YNNKEL (reference sequence). This CDR3 comprises 12 residues. CDR3 amino acids: CASSPTGSEAFF. As DNA, the CDR3 is TGTGCCAGCAGCCCGACAGGGTCTGAAGCTTTCTTT.

At least ten counts were recorded for this clonotype. The chain uses TRBV20-1 and TRBJ2-1; 9 bases line up with TRBD1. The CDR3 covers 13 residues. Germline CDR1 DFQATT, CDR2 SNEGSKA (reference sequence). The CDR3 DNA sequence: TGCTCTTTGGGACAGGGCCCCTACAATGAGCAGTTCTTC. Protein product: CSLGQGPYNEQFF.

This clonotype was recorded a few times. The rearrangement uses TRBV14 and TRBJ2-7, with 10 nucleotides matching TRBD1. Unmatched junction bases numbered 24, after V lost 4 bases and J lost 3 bases. The CDR3 has 21 amino acids. Germline V gene lookup returns CDR1 SGHDN and CDR2 FVKESK. CDR3 loop: CASSRDTPGTGDYRGSYEQYF. The CDR3, as DNA: TGTGCCAGCAGCCGAGACACCCCCGGGACAGGGGACTATCGGGGCAGCTACGAGCAGTACTTC.

This clonotype has more than one count but fewer than ten. V usage is TRBV12-3 or TRBV12-4 and J usage is TRBJ1-2; D uncertain. The CDR3 consists of 14 residues. V shed 3 bases and J shed 0 bases, with 8 bases lying between them. The CDR3 protein is CASSLGSSNYGYTF. The CDR3 DNA is TGTGCCAGCAGTTTGGGCAGTTCTAACTATGGCTACACCTTC.

The chain joins TRBV29-1 to TRBJ1-1; D gene ambiguous. This CDR3 is 13 amino acids long. Looked up from germline, CDR1 is SQVTM and CDR2 is ANQGSEA. V was trimmed by 3 bases and J by 0 bases, leaving 8 bases between them. CDR3 nucleotides: TGCAGCGTTGATGACGGGATGAACACTGAAGCTTTCTTT. Protein sequence: CSVDDGMNTEAFF. The full variable domain, its missing parts supplied by reference TRBV29-1 and TRBJ1-1, is SAVISQKPSRDICQRGTSLTIQCQVDSQVTMMFWYRQQPGQSLTLIATANQGSEATYESGFVIDKFPISRPNLTFSTLTVSNMSPEDSSIYLCSVDDGMNTEAFFGQGTRLTVV.

This clonotype was observed once. The junction differs from germline at one of its ends, possibly a read error. This chain joins TRBV12-5 and TRBJ1-4, with 11 bases aligning to TRBD1. This CDR3 has 16 residues. In germline, CDR1 is LGHNT, CDR2 FRNRAP. CDR3 sequence (DNA): TGTGTTAGTGGTTTGTTCCGGACAGGGGGCGACGAAAAACTGTTTTTT. It codes for CVSGLFRTGGDEKLFF.

A note on this clonotype: The junction differs from germline at one of its ends, possibly a read error. V usage is TRBV29-1 and J usage is TRBJ2-1; 12 bases fit TRBD2. Looked up from germline, CDR1 is SQVTM and CDR2 is ANQGSEA. The CDR3 loop spans 15 amino acids. The DNA for the CDR3 is TGCAGCGTCGAAGGACTAGCGGGATCCTACAATGAGCAGTTCTTC. It translates to CSVEGLAGSYNEQFF.

The chain joins TRBV10-3 to TRBJ1-1; 7 bases align to TRBD1. With 5 bases clipped from V and 1 base from J, the junction kept 7 bases outside the gene matches. The CDR3 is 15 residues long. Germline assignment: CDR1 ENHRY and CDR2 SYGVKD. The CDR3 protein is CAISQQGRPNTEAFF. CDR3 DNA: TGTGCCATCAGTCAACAGGGGAGACCGAACACTGAAGCTTTCTTT.